Listed here are 2 T cell receptor beta chains from one sample, sequenced in a study of blood T cell repertoires in COVID-19. Generated by immunoSEQ multiplex PCR, the TCRdb table keeps only in-frame clones and is missing some. The sample includes around 300,000 clones, 89% of them seen just once. The specimen was peripheral blood. The receptor set was obtained from a woman in her 40s who had recovered from COVID-19.

This chain links TRBV11-2 with TRBJ2-1; 10 bases line up with TRBD2. Looked up from germline, CDR1 is SGHAT and CDR2 is FQNNGV. V shed 5 bases, J shed 4 bases, and the junction held 2 bases outside the gene matches. The CDR3 covers 14 residues. CDR3 amino acids: CASSRTSGYNEQFF. The CDR3 DNA reads as TGTGCCAGCAGCCGGACTAGCGGATACAATGAGCAGTTCTTC.

The V call is TRBV15, the J call TRBJ2-1; 8 nucleotides line up with TRBD1. There are 15 residues in the CDR3. Germline lookup yields CDR1 LNHNV and CDR2 YYDKDF (reference sequence). J gave up 7 bases and V 8 bases, and 13 bases lay outside the gene matches. CDR3 in amino acids: CATESGQGGLNEQFF. CDR3 in DNA: TGTGCCACCGAAAGTGGACAGGGAGGTTTGAATGAGCAGTTCTTC.